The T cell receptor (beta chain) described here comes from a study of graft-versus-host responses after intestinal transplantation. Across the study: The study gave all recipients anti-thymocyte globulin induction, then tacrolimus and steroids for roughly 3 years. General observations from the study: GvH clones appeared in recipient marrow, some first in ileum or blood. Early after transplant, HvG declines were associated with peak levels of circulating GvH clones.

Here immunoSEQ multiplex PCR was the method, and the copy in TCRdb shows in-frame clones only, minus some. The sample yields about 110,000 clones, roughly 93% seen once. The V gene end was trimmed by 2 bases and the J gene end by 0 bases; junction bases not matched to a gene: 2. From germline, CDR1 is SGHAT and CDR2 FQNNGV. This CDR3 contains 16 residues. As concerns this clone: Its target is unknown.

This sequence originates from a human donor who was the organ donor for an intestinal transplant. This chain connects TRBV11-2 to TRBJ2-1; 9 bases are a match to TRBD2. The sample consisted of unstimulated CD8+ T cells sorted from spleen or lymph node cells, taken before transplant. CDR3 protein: CASSLLTSGSYNEQFF. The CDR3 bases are TGTGCCAGCAGCTTATTGACTAGCGGCTCCTACAATGAGCAGTTCTTC.